The next 15 T cell receptor beta chains were all read from a single sample in a study of T-cell memory formation after mild COVID-19. TCRdb re-called the 5' RACE reads with MiXCR, one entry per CDR3 protein. The data contain under 150,000 distinct CDR3 sequences, about a fifth of them singletons. Sequenced input: PBMCs or a T cell subset sorted from them (not recorded which). The receptors here all came from a man younger than 30 who had mild COVID-19 (a few samples of this study predate the infection). Cell type and time point are not known.

The chain couples TRBV4-1 to TRBJ2-3; TRBD2 might be the D (6 bases). CDR1 is MGHRA, CDR2 YSYEKL, per germline. The V end was cut by 1 base, the J end by 4 bases, with 18 bases between. The CDR3 has 17 residues. CDR3 amino acids: CASSQVPPTSGSDTQYF. CDR3 DNA: TGCGCCAGCAGCCAAGTGCCCCCGACGAGCGGGTCAGATACGCAGTATTTT.

In this sample, this clonotype turned up many times. The chain recombines TRBV5-1 with TRBJ2-3; D ambiguous. The CDR3 contains 17 residues. The germline V and J ends were trimmed by 3 bases and 4 bases, with 21 bases remaining between them. The germline V gene encodes CDR1 SGHRS and CDR2 YFSETQ. DNA of the CDR3: TGCGCCAGCAGCTCGACGTATACCCGACCCCGGGCAGATACGCAGTATTTT. Translating it yields CASSSTYTRPRADTQYF.

V and J are TRBV29-1 and TRBJ1-2; the D gene is possibly TRBD1 (5 bases). Trimming removed 2 bases from V and 1 base from J, with 11 bases in between. The CDR3 is 14 amino acids. Germline values: CDR1 SQVTM, CDR2 ANQGSEA. The CDR3 DNA is TGCAGCGTTGAAAAGGGGAACATTAACTATGGCTACACCTTC. Translated: CSVEKGNINYGYTF.

The chain employs TRBV11-2 and TRBJ2-1; D possibly corresponds to TRBD1 (6 bases). CDR1 SGHAT and CDR2 FQNNGV come from the germline V gene. V was pared by 5 bases and J by 6 bases, with 20 bases between. The CDR3 is 16 residues long. The CDR3 nucleotides read TGTGCCAGCAGCGGAGTTGGAGGACCCAGGGGCAATGAGCAGTTCTTC. Amino acid sequence: CASSGVGGPRGNEQFF. Complete variable domain (other parts from reference TRBV11-2 and TRBJ2-1): EAGVAQSPRYKIIEKRQSVAFWCNPISGHATLYWYQQILGQGPKLLIQFQNNGVVDDSQLPKDRFSAERLKGVDSTLKIQPAKLEDSAVYLCASSGVGGPRGNEQFFGPGTRLTVL.

The chain couples TRBV6-5 to TRBJ1-1; tentatively, D is TRBD1 (5 bases). From germline, CDR1 is MNHEY and CDR2 SVGAGI. The germline V and J ends were trimmed by 0 bases and 7 bases, with 9 bases remaining between them. The CDR3 has 13 amino acids. CDR3 DNA sequence: TGTGCCAGCAGTTACTCTGCTGGGGGTGAAGCTTTCTTT. It specifies CASSYSAGGEAFF.

The chain combines TRBV24-1 with TRBJ2-3, with D tentatively TRBD2 (5 bases). The CDR3 loop spans 16 amino acids. The germline V gene encodes CDR1 KGHDR and CDR2 SFDVKD. Deletions cut 0 bases from V and 2 bases from J, with 11 bases between. DNA of the CDR3: TGTGCCACCAGTGATTTGGAGGGCCCCAACACAGATACGCAGTATTTT. This encodes CATSDLEGPNTDTQYF.

This clonotype was seen a few times. This chain connects TRBV4-1 to TRBJ2-7; D ambiguous. The germline V and J ends were trimmed by 3 bases and 0 bases, with 12 bases remaining between them. The CDR3 is 15 amino acids. Germline CDR1 is MGHRA and CDR2 is YSYEKL. This CDR3 reads CASSQSGYSSYEQYF. DNA of the CDR3: TGCGCCAGCAGCCAGTCTGGCTACAGCTCCTACGAGCAGTACTTC.

This rearrangement joins TRBV9 to TRBJ2-1; 7 bases agree with TRBD1. Losses at the gene ends were 4 bases for V and 8 bases for J; bases not matched to a gene: 9. The CDR3 sequence is 14 residues long. Germline assignment: CDR1 SGDLS and CDR2 YYNGEE. The CDR3 DNA follows: TGTGCCAGCAGCTCTCACACAGGGGAAGATGAGCAGTTCTTC. Translated: CASSSHTGEDEQFF. The full variable domain, with the rest looked up from reference TRBV9 and TRBJ2-1, is DSGVTQTPKHLITATGQRVTLRCSPRSGDLSVYWYQQSLDQGLQFLIQYYNGEERAKGNILERFSAQQFPDLHSELNLSSLELGDSALYFCASSSHTGEDEQFFGPGTRLTVL.

The CDR3 sequence: CASRGGYNEQFF. CDR3 nucleotides: TGTGCCAGCAGAGGAGGATACAATGAGCAGTTCTTC. This chain links TRBV7-9 with TRBJ2-1; tentative D call: TRBD2 (5 bases). The CDR3 totals 12 residues. V lost 6 bases, J lost 4 bases, and 7 bases lay in between. In germline, CDR1 is SEHNR, CDR2 FQNEAQ (reference sequence).

This rearrangement joins TRBV24-1 to TRBJ2-3, with 12 nucleotides matching TRBD1. Germline V gene data show CDR1 as KGHDR and CDR2 as SFDVKD. With V trimmed by 3 bases and J by 4 bases, 4 bases remained unmatched. CDR3 length: 16 amino acids. CDR3 coding DNA: TGTGCCACCAGTGATGGGGACAGGGGGCATTCAGATACGCAGTATTTT. Translation gives CATSDGDRGHSDTQYF.

The genes are TRBV27 and TRBJ2-7; 9 bases map to TRBD1. J lost 3 bases, V lost 6 bases, and 6 bases had no gene match. The germline gives CDR1 MNHEY, CDR2 SMNVEV (reference sequence). This CDR3 contains 14 residues. The CDR3 loop is CASSPSGQGYEQYV. The DNA of the CDR3 is TGTGCCAGCAGCCCCTCGGGACAGGGCTACGAGCAGTACGTC.

The rearrangement joins TRBV4-3 to TRBJ2-3; 9 nucleotides match TRBD1. With 5 bases clipped from V and 1 base from J, the junction kept 19 bases outside the gene matches. Germline V gene data show CDR1 as LGHNA and CDR2 as YSLEER. The CDR3 is made up of 20 amino acids. CDR3 region: CASSYSAGTGRFGGTDTQYF. DNA for the CDR3: TGCGCCAGCAGCTATTCCGCCGGGACAGGGAGGTTTGGCGGCACAGATACGCAGTATTTT.

The rearrangement uses TRBV5-1 and TRBJ2-2; 9 bases are shared with TRBD1. This CDR3 spans 17 amino acids. Germline CDR1 is SGHRS and CDR2 is YFSETQ. Trimming cost V 1 base and J 7 bases; bases outside gene matches: 11. CDR3 bases: TGCGCCAGCAGCTTGAGATTCGGGACAGGGAGCATCGGGGAGCTGTTTTTT. Translated: CASSLRFGTGSIGELFF.

This clonotype was found many times. V gene TRBV6-2 or TRBV6-3 combines with J gene TRBJ2-6, with 7 bases lining up with TRBD1. The V segment lost 6 bases and the J segment 4 bases; nucleotides outside the gene matches: 6. From germline, CDR1 is MNHEY and CDR2 SVGEGT. The CDR3 is made up of 15 amino acids. CDR3 residues: CASSLRGSGANVLTF. The CDR3 DNA is TGTGCCAGCAGCCTCAGGGGGTCCGGGGCCAACGTCCTGACTTTC.

The chain combines TRBV24-1 with TRBJ2-1; 7 bases align to TRBD2. The CDR3 totals 15 residues. V was pared by 4 bases and J by 7 bases, with 9 bases of the junction left unmatched. Germline CDR1 reads KGHDR; CDR2 reads SFDVKD. The CDR3 reads CATSDHGGRDNEQFF. The CDR3 region has the DNA TGTGCCACCAGTGACCACGGCGGGAGAGATAATGAGCAGTTCTTC.